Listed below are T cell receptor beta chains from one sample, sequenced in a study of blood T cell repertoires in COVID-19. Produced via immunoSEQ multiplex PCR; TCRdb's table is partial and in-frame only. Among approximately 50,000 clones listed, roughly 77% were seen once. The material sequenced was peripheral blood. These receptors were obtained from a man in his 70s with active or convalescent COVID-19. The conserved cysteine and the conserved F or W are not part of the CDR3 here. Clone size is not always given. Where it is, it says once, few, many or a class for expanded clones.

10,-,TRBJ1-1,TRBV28,ASSFPSGYAF
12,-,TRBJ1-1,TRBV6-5,ASSTGQGHTEAF
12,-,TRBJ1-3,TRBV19,ASLDRPSGNTIY
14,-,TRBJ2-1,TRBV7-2,ASSLWAGEPYNEQF
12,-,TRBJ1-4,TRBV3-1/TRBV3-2,ASSQDPLEEKLF
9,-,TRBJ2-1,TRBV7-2,ASSETGKKF
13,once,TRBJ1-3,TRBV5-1,ASSPHGTGADTIY
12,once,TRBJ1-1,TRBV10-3,AIRRTSQNTEAF
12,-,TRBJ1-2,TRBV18,ASSPGTGAHGYT
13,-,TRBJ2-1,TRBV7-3,ASSPGQGGSDEQF
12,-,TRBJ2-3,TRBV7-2,ASSFYYSTDTQY
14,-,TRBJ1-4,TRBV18,ASSLLDPGTNEKLF
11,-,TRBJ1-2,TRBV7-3,ASSDRRDYGYT
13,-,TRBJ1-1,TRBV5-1,ASTNSGLMNTEAF
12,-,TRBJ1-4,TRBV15,ATSMGSRVAKLF
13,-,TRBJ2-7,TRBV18,ASSPIARGSYEQY
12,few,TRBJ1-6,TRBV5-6,ASSLLSRRSPLH
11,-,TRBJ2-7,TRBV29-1,SVEDLASREQY
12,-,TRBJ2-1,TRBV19,ASSIGTGGDEQF
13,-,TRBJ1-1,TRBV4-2,ASSQGAGERAEAF
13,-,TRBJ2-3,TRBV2,ASGLGGRRTDTQY
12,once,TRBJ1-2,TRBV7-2,ASKEAGEIYGYT
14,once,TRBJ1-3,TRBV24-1,ATSDSGTGIGNTIY
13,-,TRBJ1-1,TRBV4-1,ASSRDLYGRPEAF
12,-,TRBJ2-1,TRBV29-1,SARGGSSYNEQF
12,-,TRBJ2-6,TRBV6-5,ASSSGSGANVLT
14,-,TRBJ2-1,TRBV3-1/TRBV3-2,ASSQATSGGRNEQF
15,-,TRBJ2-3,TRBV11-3,ASSPGLAGASTDTQY
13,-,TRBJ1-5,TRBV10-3,AISEGGTGNQPQH
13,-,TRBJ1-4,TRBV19,ASSLEEGILGKLF
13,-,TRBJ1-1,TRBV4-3,ASSQDARLPSEAF
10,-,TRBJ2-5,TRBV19,ASSWGEETQY
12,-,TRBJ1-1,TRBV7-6,ASSLSSGNTEAF
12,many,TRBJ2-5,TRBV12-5,ASGRGGLQETQY
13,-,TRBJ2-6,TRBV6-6,ASMEQYSGANVLT
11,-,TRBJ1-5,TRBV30,AWSVQVDQPQH
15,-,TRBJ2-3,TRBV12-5,ASGRPIRVGQTDTQY
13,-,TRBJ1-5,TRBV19,ASSIGDRGIWPQH
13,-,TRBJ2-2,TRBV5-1,ASRPGTDNTGELF
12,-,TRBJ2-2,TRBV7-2,ASSSDGAHRELF
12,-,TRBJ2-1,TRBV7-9,ASKKDLAYNEQF
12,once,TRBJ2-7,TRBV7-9,ASSYSEGAYEQY
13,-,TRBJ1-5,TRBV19,ASSAGGGGYQPQH
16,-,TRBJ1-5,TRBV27,ASSLSGGEMSYGQPQH
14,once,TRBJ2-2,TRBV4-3,ASSQDRDRGRGELF
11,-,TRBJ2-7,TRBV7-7,ASSSSGGYEQY
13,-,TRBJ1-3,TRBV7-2,ASSLEGVGGNTIY
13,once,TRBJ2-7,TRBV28,ASRPLDRVAVEQY
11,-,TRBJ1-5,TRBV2,ASSEGQGEPQH
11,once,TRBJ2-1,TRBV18,ASSPEEGNEQF
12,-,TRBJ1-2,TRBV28,ASSPSSGTYGYT
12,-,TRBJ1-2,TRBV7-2,ASSLDYRDNGYT
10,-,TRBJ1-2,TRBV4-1,ASSQIDYGYT
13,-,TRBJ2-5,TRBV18,ASSPYSGRVETQY